The 23 T cell receptor beta chains below all came from one sample that was sequenced in a study of blood T cell repertoires in COVID-19. Profiled with immunoSEQ multiplex PCR; TCRdb holds only in-frame clones, not every one. The data show 150,000 to 250,000 clones, with around 95% seen just once and 0.6% to 0.9% held by the top ten. The sequenced sample consisted of peripheral blood. The receptors stem from a man aged 25-40 years with COVID-19, enrolled during active disease.

The V and J genes are TRBV6-5 and TRBJ1-4; no definite D call. The CDR3 totals 14 residues. Per germline, CDR1 MNHEY and CDR2 SVGAGI. V lost 6 bases and J 0 bases, leaving 8 bases between the germline ends. CDR3 amino acids: CASRVGTTNEKLFF. The CDR3 DNA reads as TGTGCCAGCAGAGTCGGGACAACTAATGAAAAACTGTTTTTT.

The CDR3 DNA is TGTGCCAGTAGTATGGGCAGGGAGGTCACCGGGGAGCTGTTTTTT. This sequence encodes CASSMGREVTGELFF. The V call is TRBV19, the J call TRBJ2-2, with D possibly TRBD2 on 6 matching bases. Germline assignment: CDR1 LNHDA and CDR2 SQIVND (reference sequence). This CDR3 is 15 amino acids long. V lost 3 bases and J lost 4, with 12 bases in between. The full variable domain, its missing parts supplied by reference TRBV19 and TRBJ2-2, is DGGITQSPKYLFRKEGQNVTLSCEQNLNHDAMYWYRQDPGQGLRLIYYSQIVNDFQKGDIAEGYSVSREKKESFPLTVTSAQKNPTAFYLCASSMGREVTGELFFGEGSRLTVL.

This clone came up once. The chain links TRBV19 to TRBJ1-2, with TRBD1 matching over 10 bases. Trimming took 3 bases from V and 7 from J; bases not matched to a gene: 8. CDR3 length equals 15 residues. Germline loops: CDR1 LNHDA, CDR2 SQIVND (reference sequence). CDR3 nucleotides: TGTGCCAGTAGTATGGGGGGACAGGGGCTGGCTGGCTACACCTTC. Its protein product is CASSMGGQGLAGYTF.

V is TRBV25-1 and J is TRBJ2-7; 7 positions match TRBD1. Germline V CDR1 and CDR2: MGHDK, SYGVNS. V was clipped by 6 bases and J by 1 base; unmatched bases: 12. The CDR3 totals 16 residues. The CDR3 DNA reads TGTGCCAGCAGGGAGAATCCGGGACAGCAATCCTACGAGCAGTACTTC. Amino acids: CASRENPGQQSYEQYF.

V and J are TRBV5-1 and TRBJ2-5; 10 bases align to TRBD1. The CDR3 sequence is 15 residues long. The trim removed 2 bases at V and 5 bases at J, leaving 6 bases unmatched. Germline V gives CDR1 SGHRS, CDR2 YFSETQ. CDR3 sequence (DNA): TGCGCCAGCAGCTTCGCCGGGACAGGGGTGGAGACCCAGTACTTC. It specifies CASSFAGTGVETQYF. The full variable domain, completed using reference TRBV5-1 and TRBJ2-5, is KAGVTQTPRYLIKTRGQQVTLSCSPISGHRSVSWYQQTPGQGLQFLFEYFSETQRNKGNFPGRFSGRQFSNSRSEMNVSTLELGDSALYLCASSFAGTGVETQYFGPGTRLLVL.

V gene TRBV12-3 or TRBV12-4 combines with J gene TRBJ1-2; D remains ambiguous. Trimming shortened V by 6 bases and J by 1 base, and 9 bases separated the two germline ends. The CDR3 is made up of 13 amino acids. CDR3 bases: TGTGCCAGCAGCCCTGAGGGTAACTATGGCTACACCTTC. Its translation is CASSPEGNYGYTF.

The V call is TRBV2, the J call TRBJ2-7; a possible D gene is TRBD1 (6 bases). The germline CDR1 and CDR2 sequences are SNHLY and FYNNEI. CDR3 length: 13 residues. Trimming took off 0 bases at V and 12 bases at J, with 15 bases between the two ends. CDR3 sequence reads: CASSEAQGRGGYF. In DNA, the CDR3 is TGTGCCAGCAGTGAAGCGCAAGGCCGAGGGGGGTACTTC.

This clone appeared once. The V call is TRBV5-1, the J call TRBJ2-2; 9 bases align to TRBD1. This CDR3 contains 16 residues. Trimming at V came to 1 base and at J to 7 bases, leaving 8 bases not matched to a gene. Germline CDR1 reads SGHRS; CDR2 reads YFSETQ. The CDR3 bases are TGCGCCAGCAGCTTGAAGGGACAGGGTTTTGTCGGGGAGCTGTTTTTT. It is translated as CASSLKGQGFVGELFF.

The gene calls are TRBV7-2 and TRBJ2-5; weak D call: TRBD2 (6 bases). Deletions cut 0 bases from V and 5 bases from J, with 10 bases between. Germline CDR1 and CDR2: SGHTA and FQGNSA. This CDR3 spans 14 amino acids. The CDR3 sequence: CASSLASGLETQYF. Here the CDR3 DNA reads TGTGCCAGCAGCTTAGCTAGCGGCCTGGAGACCCAGTACTTC.

This clone showed up just once. This chain uses TRBV5-5 with TRBJ2-2, with TRBD1 identical over 8 bases. The germline V gene encodes CDR1 SGHKS and CDR2 YYEKEE (reference sequence). J lost 6 bases, V lost 2 bases, and 0 bases had no gene match. CDR3 length equals 13 residues. This CDR3 reads CASSLQGAGELFF. The CDR3 DNA reads as TGTGCCAGCAGCTTACAGGGGGCCGGGGAGCTGTTTTTT.

The chain carries TRBV5-1 and TRBJ2-1, with D perhaps matching TRBD2 (5 bases). Trimming stripped 4 bases from V and 7 bases from J, with 18 bases between. In germline, CDR1 is SGHRS, CDR2 YFSETQ. The CDR3 runs 15 residues. CDR3 sequence reads: CASSPGRGSGNEQFF. CDR3 DNA: TGCGCCAGCAGCCCCGGACGGGGTTCGGGGAATGAGCAGTTCTTC. The full variable domain, with the rest looked up from reference TRBV5-1 and TRBJ2-1, is KAGVTQTPRYLIKTRGQQVTLSCSPISGHRSVSWYQQTPGQGLQFLFEYFSETQRNKGNFPGRFSGRQFSNSRSEMNVSTLELGDSALYLCASSPGRGSGNEQFFGPGTRLTVL.

The chain combines TRBV7-3 with TRBJ2-3, with TRBD2 identical over 11 bases. The V gene end was trimmed by 4 bases and the J gene end by 8 bases; junction bases not matched to a gene: 11. Germline V CDR1 and CDR2: SGHTA, FQGTGA. This CDR3 is 16 amino acids long. In DNA form, the CDR3 reads TGTGCCAGCAGCTCAAAGACTAGCGGGGCCGGGGGTACGCAGTATTTT. This encodes CASSSKTSGAGGTQYF.

The chain recombines TRBV9 with TRBJ2-3; 8 positions match TRBD2. The CDR3 length is 16 residues. With 0 bases clipped from V and 6 bases from J, the junction kept 9 bases outside the gene matches. Looked up from germline, CDR1 is SGDLS and CDR2 is YYNGEE. As DNA, the CDR3 is TGTGCCAGCAGCGTAGGTCCCGGGGGGGCCCTGGATACGCAGTATTTT. This translates into CASSVGPGGALDTQYF.

The chain links TRBV9 to TRBJ2-5, with D possibly matching TRBD2 (7 bases). The length of the CDR3 is 17 residues. Germline CDR1 reads SGDLS; CDR2 reads YYNGEE. Trimming left V 4 bases short and J 1 base short, with 20 bases between. CDR3: CASSPARGAGSQETQYF. In DNA form, the CDR3 reads TGTGCCAGCAGCCCCGCCCGGGGGGCGGGGTCCCAAGAGACCCAGTACTTC.

The CDR3 loop is CASSPLQNEGGYEQYF. The CDR3 DNA sequence: TGCGCCAGCAGCCCCCTCCAGAATGAAGGGGGCTACGAGCAGTACTTC. V is TRBV5-1 and J is TRBJ2-7, with D maybe TRBD1 (6 bases). The CDR3 sequence is 16 residues long. Germline loops: CDR1 SGHRS, CDR2 YFSETQ. Trimming removed 4 bases at V and 3 bases at J, with 20 bases between.

V is TRBV7-2 and J is TRBJ2-5; 7 positions agree with TRBD1. The CDR3 has 15 residues. Germline V gives CDR1 SGHTA, CDR2 FQGNSA. The trim removed 0 bases at V and 1 base at J, leaving 2 bases unmatched. The CDR3 sequence is CASSLATGIQETQYF. CDR3 nucleotides: TGTGCCAGCAGCTTAGCGACAGGGATCCAAGAGACCCAGTACTTC.

V is TRBV6-1 and J is TRBJ1-5; 7 positions agree with TRBD1. Germline CDR1 reads MNHNS; CDR2 reads SASEGT. Trimming at V came to 3 bases and at J to 2 bases, leaving 10 bases not matched to a gene. The CDR3 has 17 residues. The DNA of the CDR3 is TGTGCCAGCAGTGAGGGACAGATGGGGGATGGCAATCAGCCCCAGCATTTT. This codes for CASSEGQMGDGNQPQHF.

In its sample, this clone was seen once. The chain couples TRBV3-1 (or the pseudogene TRBV3-2) to TRBJ2-7; 9 bases fit TRBD1. The germline CDR1 and CDR2 sequences are LGHDT and YNNKEL (reference sequence). This CDR3 spans 15 amino acids. V shed 4 bases, J shed 9 bases, and the junction held 13 bases outside the gene matches. The CDR3 here is CASSPTPGQGIRQYF. CDR3 nucleotides: TGTGCCAGCAGCCCCACCCCGGGACAGGGAATCCGGCAGTACTTC.

The rearrangement links TRBV5-1 to TRBJ1-5, with D hard to call. Trimming cost V 0 bases and J 4 bases, with 11 bases left between them. CDR1 is SGHRS and CDR2 is YFSETQ in the germline V gene. This CDR3 comprises 15 residues. The CDR3 coding sequence is TGCGCCAGCAGCTTGGGGACTGGGGTGAATCAGCCCCAGCATTTT. This translates into CASSLGTGVNQPQHF.

The CDR3 coding sequence is TGTGCCAGCAGTCCCAGAGGGGGCGGGGGGGCCAAAGATACGCAGTATTTT. Encoded protein: CASSPRGGGGAKDTQYF. J is TRBJ2-3 and V is TRBV27; 9 bases fit TRBD2. V shed 5 bases, J shed 5 bases, and the junction held 14 bases outside the gene matches. Germline V gene lookup returns CDR1 MNHEY and CDR2 SMNVEV (reference sequence). This CDR3 has 17 amino acids.

This clone has just a few counts. The rearrangement joins TRBV2 to TRBJ2-7; tentative D call: TRBD1 (6 bases). V lost 4 bases and J 2 bases, leaving 12 bases between the germline ends. The CDR3 loop spans 14 amino acids. Per the germline V gene, CDR1 is SNHLY and CDR2 is FYNNEI. In DNA, the CDR3 is TGTGCCAGCAGTGTAAGGCAGGGGCCCTACGAGCAGTACTTC. It is translated as CASSVRQGPYEQYF.

The rearrangement links TRBV2 to TRBJ1-5; TRBD1 might be the D (5 bases). The CDR3 has 18 amino acids. Between the trimmed V and J ends, which lost 2 bases and 2 bases, there was a span of 19 bases. Germline V gives CDR1 SNHLY, CDR2 FYNNEI. CDR3 sequence: CASSEYQGGYLRNQPQHF. CDR3 sequence (DNA): TGTGCCAGCAGTGAATACCAGGGTGGGTATCTACGCAATCAGCCCCAGCATTTT. The whole variable domain, remainder taken from reference TRBV2 and TRBJ1-5, is EPEVTQTPSHQVTQMGQEVILRCVPISNHLYFYWYRQILGQKVEFLVSFYNNEISEKSEIFDDQFSVERPDGSNFTLKIRSTKLEDSAMYFCASSEYQGGYLRNQPQHFGDGTRLSIL.

V and J are TRBV5-1 and TRBJ2-7, with TRBD1 identical over 12 bases. CDR1 is SGHRS, CDR2 YFSETQ, per germline. The CDR3 spans 15 residues. The junction had 5 bases not matched to a gene; V was cut back by 4 bases and J by 3 bases. Written as DNA, the CDR3 is TGCGCCAGCAGCAGCGGGACAGGGGGCTTCTACGAGCAGTACTTC. It translates to CASSSGTGGFYEQYF.